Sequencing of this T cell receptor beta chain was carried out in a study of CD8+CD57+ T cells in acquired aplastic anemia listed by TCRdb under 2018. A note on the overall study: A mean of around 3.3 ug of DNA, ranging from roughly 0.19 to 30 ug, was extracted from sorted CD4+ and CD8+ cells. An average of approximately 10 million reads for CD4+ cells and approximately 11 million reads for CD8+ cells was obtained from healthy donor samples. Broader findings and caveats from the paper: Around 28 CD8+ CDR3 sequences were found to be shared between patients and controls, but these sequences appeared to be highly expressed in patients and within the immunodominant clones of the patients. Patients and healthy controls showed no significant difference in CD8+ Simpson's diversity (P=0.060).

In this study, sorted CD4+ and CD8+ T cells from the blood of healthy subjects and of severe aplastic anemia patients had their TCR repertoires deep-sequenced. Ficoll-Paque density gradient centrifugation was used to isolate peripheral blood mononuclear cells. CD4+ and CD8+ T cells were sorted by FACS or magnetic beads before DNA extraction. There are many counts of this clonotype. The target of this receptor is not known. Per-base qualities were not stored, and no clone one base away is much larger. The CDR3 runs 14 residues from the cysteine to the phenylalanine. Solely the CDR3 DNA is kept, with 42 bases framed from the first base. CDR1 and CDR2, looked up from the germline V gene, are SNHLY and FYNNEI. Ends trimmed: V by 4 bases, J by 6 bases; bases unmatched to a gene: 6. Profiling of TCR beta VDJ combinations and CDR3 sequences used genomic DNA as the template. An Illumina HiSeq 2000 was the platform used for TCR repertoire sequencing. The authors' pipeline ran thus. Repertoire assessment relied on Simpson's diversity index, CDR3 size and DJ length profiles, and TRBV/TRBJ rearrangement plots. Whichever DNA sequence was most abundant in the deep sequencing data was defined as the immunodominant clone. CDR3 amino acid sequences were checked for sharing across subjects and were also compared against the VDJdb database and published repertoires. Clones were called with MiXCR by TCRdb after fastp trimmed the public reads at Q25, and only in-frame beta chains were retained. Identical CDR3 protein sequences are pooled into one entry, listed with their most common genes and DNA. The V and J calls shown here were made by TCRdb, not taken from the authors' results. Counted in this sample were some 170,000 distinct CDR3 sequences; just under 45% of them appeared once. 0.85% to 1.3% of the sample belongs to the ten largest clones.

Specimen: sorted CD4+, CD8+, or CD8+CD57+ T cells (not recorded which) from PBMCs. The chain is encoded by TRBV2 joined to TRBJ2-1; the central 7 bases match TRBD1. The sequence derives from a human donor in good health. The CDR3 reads CASSGSDRVNEQFF. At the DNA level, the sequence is TGTGCCAGCAGTGGATCCGACAGGGTCAATGAGCAGTTCTTC.